This TCR beta chain was profiled in a study of beta chain features in type 1 diabetes. Study summary: Patients did not differ from healthy donors in age, gender or cell yield.

This CDR3 contains 13 residues. V lost 6 bases and J lost 5, with 13 bases in between. Germline V CDR1 and CDR2: SGHVS, FQNEAQ. Expressed TCRB transcripts got sequenced, as all isolated RNA was reverse transcribed. This table comes from immunoSEQ multiplex PCR, and its TCRdb copy is limited to in-frame clones, with some not included. This sample carries under 400,000 clones, around 20% of them seen once, and the ten largest clones take around 0.04%. Study findings and constraints: Across patients, naive, central memory and Treg TCRB repertoires exhibited apparently greater similarity than was observed across healthy donors.

Note on this clone: What it binds is unknown.

The V and J genes are TRBV7-8 and TRBJ1-1; D remains unclear. The sample taken for sequencing was naive CD4+ T cells from blood. This clonotype was sampled from a woman under 30 in good health. For the CDR3, the DNA is TGTGCCAGCAGACGAAGGATGACAACTGAAGCTTTCTTT. The encoded protein is CASRRRMTTEAFF.